This entry concerns a single TCR beta chain. The sample is drawn from a study of blood T cell repertoires in COVID-19. Overall study context: Samples came from the United States, Italy and Spain, spanning acute and convalescent COVID-19. PBMCs, B-cell-depleted T cells, or T cells were the source of the cDNA or gDNA that made up the material.

In the source study's methods: Reference gene primers were amplified, and this amplification served to estimate nucleated cell counts. Assay used: immunoSEQ multiplex PCR; TCRdb lists only in-frame clones, some missing. D and trimming come from the DNA, and the V and J calls and clone size come from that table. The sample records about 60,000 clones, roughly 88% being singletons. This CDR3 has 16 residues. V shed 4 bases and J 8 bases; nucleotides not matched to a gene: 12. Germline assignment: CDR1 LNHDA and CDR2 SQIVND (reference sequence). The chain couples TRBV19 to TRBJ2-1; TRBD2 aligns across 9 bases. The source material was peripheral blood. This clonotype was sampled from a human donor in a cohort sampled during active COVID-19. In nucleotides, the CDR3 is TGTGCCAGTAGTACCTCGGATGGCGGGAGGGTTGATGAGCAGTTCTTC. Its protein is CASSTSDGGRVDEQFF. The full variable domain, its missing parts supplied by reference TRBV19 and TRBJ2-1, is DGGITQSPKYLFRKEGQNVTLSCEQNLNHDAMYWYRQDPGQGLRLIYYSQIVNDFQKGDIAEGYSVSREKKESFPLTVTSAQKNPTAFYLCASSTSDGGRVDEQFFGPGTRLTVL.